What follows are 30 T cell receptor beta chains derived from one specimen sequenced in a study of vaccination and CD4 T cells after COVID-19. Sequenced with the Oncomine TCR Beta short-read assay was DNA taken from cultured CD4+ T cells. TCRdb fed the PCR reads into MiXCR, producing one record per CDR3 protein. The table includes about 12,000 distinct CDR3 sequences, more than 60% detected once. The treatment here: roughly ten-day PBMC culture with coronavirus spike peptide pools or control peptides (ViraFEST assay). These receptors are not linked to any known antigen. Material: CD4+ T cells from blood, cultured in vitro. These receptors were collected from a human donor who had recovered from COVID-19.

The V and J genes are TRBV3-1 and TRBJ2-1; TRBD2 aligns across 7 bases. CDR1 and CDR2 from the germline V gene are LGHDT and YNNKEL (reference sequence). The CDR3 is 13 residues long. J gave up 7 bases and V 4 bases, and 4 bases lay outside the gene matches. The CDR3 loop is CASSRGLVNEQFF. The CDR3, as DNA: TGTGCCAGCAGCCGTGGACTAGTAAATGAGCAGTTCTTC.

The gene calls are TRBV2 and TRBJ1-2; TRBD1 matches at 8 bases. V was pared by 4 bases and J by 3 bases, with 4 bases of the junction left unmatched. CDR1 and CDR2 (germline): SNHLY, FYNNEI. The CDR3 runs to 14 residues. This chain's CDR3 is CASSGGQGDYGYTF. The CDR3 coding sequence is TGTGCCAGCAGTGGTGGACAGGGTGACTATGGCTACACCTTC.

This clonotype has just a few counts. This chain joins TRBV7-9 and TRBJ2-5; D gene unclear. Germline-derived CDR1 and CDR2 are SEHNR and FQNEAQ (reference sequence). Between the trimmed V and J ends, which lost 1 base and 7 bases, there was a span of 16 bases. This CDR3 region has 15 residues. CDR3 DNA: TGTGCCAGCAGCTTAGATGGTTACGGGTTAGTGACCCAGTACTTC. Amino acids: CASSLDGYGLVTQYF.

This sequence joins TRBV2 and TRBJ1-6, with 8 bases identical to TRBD1. The ends lost 6 bases at V and 13 bases at J; junction bases unmatched: 11. CDR1 and CDR2 (germline): SNHLY, FYNNEI. The CDR3 contains 14 residues. CDR3 bases: TGTGCCAGCAGGTCGACAGGGGAATCGACCCCCCTCCACTTT. As protein: CASRSTGESTPLHF.

V is TRBV11-3 and J is TRBJ1-6; D gene uncertain. Germline values: CDR1 SGHNT, CDR2 YENEEA. Trimming removed 5 bases from V and 5 bases from J, with 4 bases in between. This CDR3 is 12 amino acids long. CDR3 amino acids: CASSENNSPLHF. CDR3 coding DNA: TGTGCCAGCAGCGAGAATAATTCACCCCTCCACTTT.

The rearrangement joins TRBV5-1 to TRBJ1-3, with a possible D match to TRBD1 (5 bases). V lost 0 bases and J lost 8, with 12 bases in between. The CDR3 runs 14 residues. The germline V gene encodes CDR1 SGHRS and CDR2 YFSETQ. CDR3 sequence reads: CASSLGDLSDTIYF. DNA of the CDR3: TGCGCCAGCAGCTTGGGGGACCTTTCAGACACCATATATTTT.

In its sample, this clonotype ranks as medium-sized. The rearrangement uses TRBV20-1 and TRBJ1-5; unclear D gene. CDR3 length: 16 residues. The V and J ends lost 1 base and 0 bases respectively, with 13 bases between them. The V gene's germline CDR1 is DFQATT and CDR2 SNEGSKA (reference sequence). CDR3 DNA: TGCAGTGCTAGAGCCATTACAAGTGGTAGCAATCAGCCCCAGCATTTT. It specifies CSARAITSGSNQPQHF.

The chain carries TRBV19 and TRBJ2-5; 11 bases are shared with TRBD2. Germline CDR1 is LNHDA and CDR2 is SQIVND (reference sequence). This CDR3 has 15 amino acids. V lost 7 bases, J lost 5 bases, and 9 bases stayed unmatched. This CDR3 is CASTRTSGGLETQYF. In DNA form, the CDR3 reads TGTGCCAGTACCCGAACTAGCGGGGGACTCGAGACCCAGTACTTC. The variable domain in full, completed from reference TRBV19 and TRBJ2-5, reads DGGITQSPKYLFRKEGQNVTLSCEQNLNHDAMYWYRQDPGQGLRLIYYSQIVNDFQKGDIAEGYSVSREKKESFPLTVTSAQKNPTAFYLCASTRTSGGLETQYFGPGTRLLVL.

The V and J genes are TRBV20-1 and TRBJ1-5, with D unclear. V was shortened by 0 bases and J by 6 bases, with 9 bases between the two germline ends. The length of the CDR3 is 13 residues. The germline gives CDR1 DFQATT, CDR2 SNEGSKA (reference sequence). The CDR3 spells CSARDSWSQPQHF. The CDR3 nucleotides are TGCAGTGCTAGAGACTCGTGGAGTCAGCCCCAGCATTTT.

The chain links TRBV12-3 or TRBV12-4 to TRBJ2-1; TRBD1 might be the D (6 bases). The CDR3 length is 14 residues. V was pared by 3 bases and J by 9 bases, with 15 bases between. The CDR3 spells CASSFSGALGEQFF. The CDR3 nucleotides are TGTGCCAGCAGTTTTTCAGGGGCGCTTGGTGAGCAGTTCTTC.

The rearrangement uses TRBV23-1 and TRBJ1-4; 9 bases are a match to TRBD1. TRBV23-1 is identified as an open reading frame with a role that is uncertain. The CDR3 extends over 18 amino acids. Unmatched junction bases numbered 9, after V lost 0 bases and J lost 4 bases. The CDR3 loop reads CASSQSGQGDQYNEKLFF. CDR3 in DNA: TGCGCCAGCAGTCAATCGGGACAGGGCGATCAGTATAATGAAAAACTGTTTTTT.

This clonotype has more than one count but fewer than ten. The chain carries TRBV21-1 and TRBJ2-7; TRBD2 is the table's D call, not checked against the DNA. TRBV21-1 corresponds to a pseudogene. The CDR3 extends over 18 amino acids. The CDR3 is CASSPRRGVAGVLYEQYF. CDR3 nucleotide sequence: TGTGCCAGCAGCCCCCGCAGGGGGGTAGCGGGAGTTCTTTACGAGCAGTACTTC.

This clonotype was seen only a few times. This sequence joins TRBV19 and TRBJ1-1; 8 positions match TRBD1. Germline V gene lookup returns CDR1 LNHDA and CDR2 SQIVND (reference sequence). This CDR3 contains 14 residues. With V trimmed by 7 bases and J by 5 bases, 9 bases remained unmatched. The CDR3 region is CASIDPQGATEAFF. CDR3 DNA sequence: TGTGCCAGTATCGACCCCCAGGGGGCAACTGAAGCTTTCTTT.

This clonotype was counted a few times. The gene calls are TRBV25-1 and TRBJ1-6; 11 bases are a match to TRBD1. The germline V gene has CDR1 MGHDK and CDR2 SYGVNS. After removal of 1 base from V and 0 bases from J, the junction contained 8 bases not matched to a gene. The CDR3 is 20 residues long. CDR3 residues: CASSEFGQGARSSYNSPLHF. The CDR3 DNA reads TGTGCCAGCAGTGAATTCGGACAGGGGGCTCGGAGCTCCTATAATTCACCCCTCCACTTT.

V gene TRBV4-1 combines with J gene TRBJ2-1; D possibly corresponds to TRBD2 (6 bases). The CDR3 is 16 residues long. With 1 base removed from V and 2 bases from J, the gap between germline ends came to 12 bases. In germline, CDR1 is MGHRA, CDR2 YSYEKL. The DNA of the CDR3 is TGCGCCAGCAGCCAAGCCCCTAGCGCCGCCTACAATGAGCAGTTCTTC. Encoded protein: CASSQAPSAAYNEQFF.

This chain uses TRBV24-1 with TRBJ2-3; perhaps TRBD1 as D (6 bases). The CDR3 is made up of 13 amino acids. CDR1 KGHDR and CDR2 SFDVKD come from the germline V gene. V dropped 9 bases and J dropped 2 bases, with 11 bases sitting between them. CDR3 in DNA: TGTGCCACCGGGGACAAAAACACAGATACGCAGTATTTT. Translating it yields CATGDKNTDTQYF.

V usage is TRBV5-1 and J usage is TRBJ2-5; TRBD1 matches 10 bases. The CDR3 length is 15 residues. The V gene end was trimmed by 4 bases and the J gene end by 5 bases; junction bases not matched to a gene: 8. CDR1 is SGHRS and CDR2 is YFSETQ in the germline V gene. CDR3 bases: TGCGCCAGCAGCATAGCCGGGACAGGGGAGGAGACCCAGTACTTC. Translation gives CASSIAGTGEETQYF.

This clonotype was found a few times. The genes are TRBV20-1 and TRBJ1-2; the D is unclear. Germline CDR1 DFQATT, CDR2 SNEGSKA (reference sequence). Trimming took off 0 bases at V and 8 bases at J, with 13 bases between the two ends. The CDR3 is made up of 13 amino acids. The chain's CDR3 is CSARDRGPGGYTF. The DNA for the CDR3 is TGCAGTGCTAGAGATCGGGGTCCAGGCGGCTACACCTTC.

V gene TRBV20-1 combines with J gene TRBJ1-4; maybe TRBD1 (5 bases). Germline loops: CDR1 DFQATT, CDR2 SNEGSKA (reference sequence). The V end lost 2 bases, the J end lost 8 bases, and 12 bases lay between the germline ends. CDR3 length: 13 residues. DNA of the CDR3: TGCAGTGCTAGAAAAGGGGTACGGGAAAAACTGTTTTTT. This gives the protein CSARKGVREKLFF.

V is TRBV20-1 and J is TRBJ1-1, with TRBD1 as a possible D gene (5 bases). V was pared by 5 bases and J by 1 base, with 17 bases between. Germline V gives CDR1 DFQATT, CDR2 SNEGSKA (reference sequence). This CDR3 comprises 15 residues. Here the CDR3 DNA reads TGCAGTGCTGATTTCACCGGGACCCCGAACACTGAAGCTTTCTTT. Amino acids: CSADFTGTPNTEAFF.

The chain couples TRBV20-1 to TRBJ2-3; 11 positions agree with TRBD2. V was clipped by 0 bases and J by 3 bases; unmatched bases: 8. Germline values: CDR1 DFQATT, CDR2 SNEGSKA (reference sequence). CDR3 length equals 17 residues. The CDR3 bases are TGCAGTGCTAGAGATCTATCCGCTAGCGGGGGGACAGATACGCAGTATTTT. It codes for CSARDLSASGGTDTQYF.

This chain uses TRBV6-1 with TRBJ2-7, with 7 bases identical to TRBD2. Germline V gene data show CDR1 as MNHNS and CDR2 as SASEGT. CDR3 length: 14 residues. V lost 8 bases and J lost 5; bases outside the gene matches: 12. The CDR3 spells CASGGRGVWNEQYF. CDR3 bases: TGTGCCAGCGGTGGACGGGGGGTGTGGAACGAGCAGTACTTC.

This clonotype has just a few counts. The V and J genes are TRBV12-3 or TRBV12-4 and TRBJ2-3; 7 bases map to TRBD1. Losses at the gene ends were 1 base for V and 4 bases for J; bases not matched to a gene: 8. The CDR3 length is 16 residues. The CDR3 region has the DNA TGTGCCAGCAGTTTAGGGGCCGGGACAGTCGCAGATACGCAGTATTTT. It translates to CASSLGAGTVADTQYF.

A few counts support this clonotype. The chain joins TRBV24-1 to TRBJ1-2; D unclear. Per germline, CDR1 KGHDR and CDR2 SFDVKD. V lost 5 bases and J 4 bases, leaving 4 bases between the germline ends. This CDR3 region has 11 residues. The CDR3 DNA follows: TGTGCCACCAGTGCGGGCTATGGCTACACCTTC. Translating gives CATSAGYGYTF.

The chain is built from TRBV18 and TRBJ2-5; D remains ambiguous. The length of the CDR3 is 14 residues. CDR1 KGHSH and CDR2 LQKENI come from the germline V gene. V gave up 6 bases and J gave up 1 base, with 12 bases separating them. The CDR3 bases are TGTGCCAGCTCCCACCCCCCGGGCCAAGAGACCCAGTACTTC. As protein: CASSHPPGQETQYF.

The gene calls are TRBV15 and TRBJ2-7; TRBD1 might be the D (5 bases). The germline gives CDR1 LNHNV, CDR2 YYDKDF (reference sequence). This CDR3 comprises 15 residues. Trimming took 0 bases from V and 7 from J, leaving 16 bases between them. CDR3 residues: CATSREVGRAGEQYF. CDR3 nucleotide sequence: TGTGCCACCAGCAGAGAAGTTGGCAGGGCAGGGGAGCAGTACTTC.

The rearrangement joins TRBV4-1 to TRBJ2-3, with D tentatively TRBD2 (6 bases). The CDR3 sequence is 16 residues long. The V end lost 0 bases, the J end lost 2 bases, and 12 bases lay between the germline ends. The germline CDR1 and CDR2 sequences are MGHRA and YSYEKL. In DNA form, the CDR3 reads TGCGCCAGCAGCCAAGACCGGGACTCCTTCACAGATACGCAGTATTTT. It translates to CASSQDRDSFTDTQYF.

The V and J genes are TRBV7-2 and TRBJ2-3; 9 bases fit TRBD1. The trim removed 5 bases at V and 4 bases at J, leaving 13 bases unmatched. The CDR3 spans 17 residues. Looked up from germline, CDR1 is SGHTA and CDR2 is FQGNSA. The CDR3 region is CASSENRGQGVADTQYF. CDR3 DNA sequence: TGTGCCAGCAGCGAAAACAGGGGGCAGGGAGTAGCAGATACGCAGTATTTT.

The chain carries TRBV6-1 and TRBJ2-2, with D possibly matching TRBD2 (5 bases). CDR3 size: 12 residues. V gave up 7 bases and J gave up 7 bases, with 10 bases separating them. Germline CDR1 and CDR2: MNHNS and SASEGT. The CDR3 loop reads CASTPRDGELFF. The CDR3 DNA is TGTGCCAGCACCCCCCGGGACGGGGAGCTGTTTTTT.

The rearrangement joins TRBV6-5 to TRBJ1-2; unclear D gene. Germline lookup yields CDR1 MNHEY and CDR2 SVGAGI. The CDR3 extends over 13 amino acids. V lost 4 bases to trimming and J lost 4 bases, with 10 bases between them. The CDR3 protein is CASSWDGSYGYTF. CDR3 sequence (DNA): TGTGCCAGCAGTTGGGATGGAAGCTATGGCTACACCTTC.